These 14 T cell receptor beta chains were all obtained from the same sample, sequenced in a study of shared clonotypes between healthy human individuals. Naive CD8 cells comprised CD45RO-negative, CCR7-positively selected cells, excluding terminally differentiated effector memory CD45RA+ cells. Assay: immunoSEQ multiplex PCR; the TCRdb copy retains only in-frame clones and omits some. The table records a few hundred thousand clones, around 95% of them present only once. Sequenced material: naive CD8+ T cells sorted from blood. These TCRs come from a woman aged 25 to 39 in good health.

This chain links TRBV19 with TRBJ1-5, with D possibly TRBD1 on 5 matching bases. This CDR3 region has 14 residues. Germline V gene lookup returns CDR1 LNHDA and CDR2 SQIVND (reference sequence). Trimming took 7 bases from V and 6 from J, leaving 16 bases between them. CDR3 nucleotides: TGTGCCAGTACTACTAGGGACTGGGGTCAGCCCCAGCATTTT. Protein sequence: CASTTRDWGQPQHF. The full variable domain, in which reference TRBV19 and TRBJ1-5 provide the parts outside the CDR3, is DGGITQSPKYLFRKEGQNVTLSCEQNLNHDAMYWYRQDPGQGLRLIYYSQIVNDFQKGDIAEGYSVSREKKESFPLTVTSAQKNPTAFYLCASTTRDWGQPQHFGDGTRLSIL.

In its sample, this clone was seen once. The chain combines TRBV28 with TRBJ1-4; D may be TRBD1 (6 bases). Germline CDR1 reads MDHEN; CDR2 reads SYDVKM. V gave up 5 bases and J gave up 6 bases, with 10 bases separating them. This CDR3 contains 13 residues. CDR3 sequence: CASSRTAYEKLFF. The CDR3, as DNA: TGTGCCAGCAGTCGGACAGCTTATGAAAAACTGTTTTTT.

The chain employs TRBV25-1 and TRBJ2-3; weak D call: TRBD2 (6 bases). Germline CDR1 is MGHDK and CDR2 is SYGVNS. Between the trimmed V and J ends, which lost 3 bases and 10 bases, there was a span of 8 bases. The CDR3 consists of 11 residues. The CDR3 sequence is CASSEAGSQYF. The CDR3 DNA is TGTGCCAGCAGTGAGGCGGGATCGCAGTATTTT.

The gene calls are TRBV19 and TRBJ1-1, with TRBD1 matching over 7 bases. The CDR3 has 11 residues. Germline lookup yields CDR1 LNHDA and CDR2 SQIVND (reference sequence). The J segment lost 5 bases and the V segment lost 10 bases, leaving 4 bases of the junction unmatched. The CDR3 DNA sequence: TGTGCCACTAAACAGGGGACTGAAGCTTTCTTT. Translation gives CATKQGTEAFF.

The chain combines TRBV6-5 with TRBJ2-1; D gene unclear. V was pared by 6 bases and J by 3 bases, with 9 bases between. This CDR3 region has 13 residues. CDR1 and CDR2 (germline): MNHEY, SVGAGI. CDR3 in DNA: TGTGCCAGCAGCTTCTCTAACTACAATGAGCAGTTCTTC. Amino acids: CASSFSNYNEQFF.

The chain recombines TRBV7-9 with TRBJ2-1, with 8 bases aligning to TRBD2. Germline CDR1 and CDR2: SEHNR and FQNEAQ (reference sequence). This CDR3 spans 17 amino acids. Trimming removed 2 bases from V and 7 bases from J; junction bases left unmatched: 13. CDR3 sequence: CASSLPHSGTRGNEQFF. CDR3 nucleotide sequence: TGTGCCAGCAGCTTACCCCATAGCGGGACAAGGGGAAATGAGCAGTTCTTC.

The chain joins TRBV15 to TRBJ1-1; D ambiguous. Germline V gives CDR1 LNHNV, CDR2 YYDKDF (reference sequence). The CDR3 contains 15 residues. Trimming stripped 3 bases from V and 0 bases from J, with 11 bases between. The CDR3 is CATSRLLGVNTEAFF. The CDR3 DNA sequence: TGTGCCACCAGCAGGCTATTGGGAGTGAACACTGAAGCTTTCTTT.

This chain uses TRBV13 with TRBJ2-7; 9 nucleotides align to TRBD1. Germline CDR1 is PRHDT and CDR2 is FYEKMQ (reference sequence). The CDR3 sequence is 15 residues long. Unmatched junction bases numbered 7, after V lost 4 bases and J lost 3 bases. For the CDR3, the DNA is TGTGCCAGCAGCTCCCCGGGACAGGGAGTCTACGAGCAGTACTTC. Its protein is CASSSPGQGVYEQYF.

The rearrangement joins TRBV7-9 to TRBJ2-1; the match to TRBD2 covers 8 bases. V shed 1 base, J shed 4 bases, and the junction held 9 bases outside the gene matches. Germline V gives CDR1 SEHNR, CDR2 FQNEAQ (reference sequence). The CDR3 contains 17 residues. CDR3 amino acids: CASSLVSAGRDYNEQFF. The CDR3 DNA sequence: TGTGCCAGCAGCTTAGTATCTGCCGGGAGGGATTACAATGAGCAGTTCTTC.

The V call is TRBV10-2, the J call TRBJ1-2; D is undetermined. The CDR3 is 14 amino acids. Germline loops: CDR1 WSHSY, CDR2 SAAADI. With 0 bases removed from V and 4 bases from J, the gap between germline ends came to 9 bases. The DNA for the CDR3 is TGCGCCAGCAGTGAGTCGGCGGACGGCTATGGCTACACCTTC. This sequence encodes CASSESADGYGYTF.

J is TRBJ1-2 and V is TRBV30; TRBD1 might be the D (6 bases). The germline V and J ends were trimmed by 1 base and 4 bases, with 7 bases remaining between them. The CDR3 is made up of 12 amino acids. Germline CDR1 is GTSNPN and CDR2 is SVGIG (reference sequence). The CDR3 DNA is TGTGCCTGGAGTGAACAGGGCTATGGCTACACCTTC. Protein sequence: CAWSEQGYGYTF.

The V gene is TRBV14, the J gene TRBJ1-4, with D uncertain. V gave up 2 bases and J gave up 0 bases, with 7 bases separating them. The CDR3 contains 15 residues. Germline CDR1 and CDR2: SGHDN and FVKESK. CDR3 sequence reads: CASSQIVATNEKLFF. CDR3 in DNA: TGTGCCAGCAGCCAAATAGTTGCAACTAATGAAAAACTGTTTTTT.

The chain carries TRBV27 and TRBJ1-1; D possibly corresponds to TRBD1 (6 bases). This CDR3 has 16 residues. Trimming cost V 0 bases and J 1 base, with 12 bases left between them. Germline V gene data show CDR1 as MNHEY and CDR2 as SMNVEV (reference sequence). This CDR3 is CASSLSPGAANTEAFF. CDR3 sequence (DNA): TGTGCCAGCAGTTTATCGCCGGGGGCAGCGAACACTGAAGCTTTCTTT.

The rearrangement joins TRBV9 to TRBJ1-1; no firm D call. V lost 0 bases and J 1 base, leaving 10 bases between the germline ends. The CDR3 runs to 15 residues. Per the germline V gene, CDR1 is SGDLS and CDR2 is YYNGEE. CDR3 coding DNA: TGTGCCAGCAGCGTAGTTCCAGGAGAGAACACTGAAGCTTTCTTT. Translated: CASSVVPGENTEAFF.